Listed below are T cell receptor beta chains from one sample, sequenced in a study of identical twins. Via MiXCR, TCRdb re-called the 5' RACE reads, giving one row per CDR3 protein. Altogether roughly 260,000 distinct CDR3 sequences are present, more than 12% being singletons, with the ten largest covering approximately 8.8%. The sequencing sample was made of memory (CD45RO+) T cells sorted from blood. The source of these receptors is a woman younger than 35 in good health. Each CDR3 is given with its conserved first and last residue. The D gene is left open where the match is weak. Some rows have no size entry. The others give once, few or many, or a class for an expanded clone.

d_call | clone_size | j_call | v_call | cdr3_nt | cdr3_aa
. | . | TRBJ1-2 | TRBV3-1 | TGTGCCAGCAGCCAAAAGGGAGGGGACTATGGCTACACCTTC | CASSQKGGDYGYTF
TRBD1 | few | TRBJ1-1 | TRBV27 | TGTGCCAGCAGTTTAGGAGGACAGGGTAAAGCTTTCTTT | CASSLGGQGKAFF
TRBD1 | . | TRBJ2-1 | TRBV30 | TGTGCCTGGAGCGGGACAGTCAGGAACGAGCAGTTCTTC | CAWSGTVRNEQFF
. | few | TRBJ2-3 | TRBV19 | TGTGCCAGTAGTTATGGAGACACCGGGGCAGATACGCAGTATTTT | CASSYGDTGADTQYF
TRBD1 | . | TRBJ1-1 | TRBV6-4 | TGTGCCAGCAGACACAGGGGGGGAACTGAAGCTTTCTTT | CASRHRGGTEAFF
. | . | TRBJ2-1 | TRBV20-1 | TGCAGTGCTTATACGTGGCTTGGGGACAATGAGCAGTTCTTC | CSAYTWLGDNEQFF
. | . | TRBJ2-3 | TRBV15 | TGTGCCACCAGCAGAGATCTTACAGGGAGCACAGATACGCAGGATTTT | CATSRDLTGSTDTQDF
. | few | TRBJ1-3 | TRBV6-5 | TGTGCCAGCAGGGGCTCTGGAAACACCATATATTTT | CASRGSGNTIYF
. | . | TRBJ2-7 | TRBV6-6 | TGTGCCAGCAGTTACTTCAGCGCCCGGGAGCAGTACTTC | CASSYFSAREQYF
TRBD1 | many | TRBJ1-2 | TRBV7-8 | TGTGCCAGCAGCTTAGAGATCGGGACAGGGAGTGGCTACACCTTC | CASSLEIGTGSGYTF
. | few | TRBJ2-5 | TRBV3-1 | TGTGCCAGCAGCCAAGTGAGTCAGAAAGAGACCCAGTACTTC | CASSQVSQKETQYF
TRBD2 | . | TRBJ2-2 | TRBV4-3 | TGCGCCAGCCGACTAGCGGGAGGGGGGACCGGGGAGCTGTTTTTT | CASRLAGGGTGELFF
. | . | TRBJ2-7 | TRBV9 | TGTGCCAGCAGCGTTAGCGGAGGTACCTACGAGCAGTACTTC | CASSVSGGTYEQYF
TRBD2 | . | TRBJ2-2 | TRBV12-3/TRBV12-4 | TGTGCCAGCAACCGCGGACTAGCGGGGTTTACCGGGGAGCTGTTTTTT | CASNRGLAGFTGELFF
TRBD1 | few | TRBJ2-7 | TRBV5-1 | TGCGCCAGCAGCTTAGACAGGGCGAACGAGCAGTACTTC | CASSLDRANEQYF
. | . | TRBJ2-2 | TRBV29-1 | TGCAGCGTGCGGACGACTGGGGCCGGGGAGCTGTTTTTT | CSVRTTGAGELFF
TRBD1 | few | TRBJ1-2 | TRBV7-8 | TGTGCCAGCAGCCCTCAGACAGGGAACTATGGCTACACCTTC | CASSPQTGNYGYTF
. | . | TRBJ2-6 | TRBV11-1 | TGTGCCACATCTAGCAGGGCTGGGGCCAACGTCCTGACTTTC | CATSSRAGANVLTF
. | . | TRBJ2-2 | TRBV10-2 | TGCGCCAGCACGGCGGGGGCCACGAACACCGGGGAGCTGTTTTTT | CASTAGATNTGELFF
. | . | TRBJ2-1 | TRBV9 | TGTGCCAGCAGCGTAGGGTGGGCCAATGAGCAGTTCTTC | CASSVGWANEQFF
. | few | TRBJ1-2 | TRBV27 | TGTGCCAGCAGTTTTTATAACAGATATGGCTACACCTTC | CASSFYNRYGYTF
TRBD1 | many | TRBJ1-1 | TRBV29-1 | TGCAGCGTTCCCCCTCACAGGGGCGTGAACACTGAAGCTTTCTTT | CSVPPHRGVNTEAFF
TRBD1 | . | TRBJ2-6 | TRBV18 | TGTGCCAGCTCACCGGGACAGGGCCTCTCTGGGGCCAACGTCCTGACTTTC | CASSPGQGLSGANVLTF
TRBD1 | . | TRBJ2-2 | TRBV11-3 | TGTGCCAGCAGTTCAGGACAGGGTTGGACCGGGGAGCTGTTTTTT | CASSSGQGWTGELFF
. | few | TRBJ2-4 | TRBV15 | TGTGCCACCAGCAGTGGCCTGAGGCAGATAGCCAAAAACATTCAGTACTTC | CATSSGLRQIAKNIQYF
. | few | TRBJ1-2 | TRBV20-1 | TGCAGTGCTAGAGTTCGGGAGGCCAACTATGGCTACACCTTC | CSARVREANYGYTF
. | few | TRBJ2-2 | TRBV6-5 | TGTGCCAGCAGTTACTCGAATAGTAGACGACCCTGGGAGCTGTTTTTT | CASSYSNSRRPWELFF
. | many | TRBJ1-2 | TRBV4-1 | TGCGCCAGCAGCCAAGACACGGCCACGGGCTACACCTTC | CASSQDTATGYTF
TRBD2 | . | TRBJ2-7 | TRBV7-9 | TGTGCCAGCAGCTTGACCGGGACTAGCGTTGAGCAGTACTTC | CASSLTGTSVEQYF
TRBD2 | few | TRBJ2-7 | TRBV7-2 | TGTGCCAGCAGCTTAGAGGGACTACGCGGGTCCTACGAGCAGTACTTC | CASSLEGLRGSYEQYF
TRBD1 | many | TRBJ1-1 | TRBV29-1 | TGCAGCGTTGGCCGACAGGGTATGGAAGCTTTCTTT | CSVGRQGMEAFF
. | few | TRBJ2-7 | TRBV20-1 | TGCAGTGCTAGAGATACCCCCGGGCACTTC | CSARDTPGHF
TRBD2 | . | TRBJ2-3 | TRBV5-1 | TGCGCCAGCAGCTTGGACCTAGCGGGAGCAATGAGGGATACGCAGTATTTT | CASSLDLAGAMRDTQYF
. | many | TRBJ1-1 | TRBV5-1 | TGCGCCAGCAGCCCGGAGGAGGCACTGAACACTGAAGCTTTCTTT | CASSPEEALNTEAFF
. | . | TRBJ2-5 | TRBV25-1 | TGTACCGCGCCGGGACACCGAAAAGAGACCCAGTACTTC | CTAPGHRKETQYF
TRBD2 | many | TRBJ2-1 | TRBV12-3/TRBV12-4 | TGTGCCAGCACTCACAGCGGGAGCCCATACAATGAGCAGTTCTTC | CASTHSGSPYNEQFF